Here is one T cell receptor (beta chain) with its context. Its recognized antigen is unknown. No base quality information exists; no much larger clone differs at one position. The data were taken from a study of blood T cell repertoires in COVID-19 (dated by TCRdb to 2020 to 2021). Regarding the research as a whole: Collaborator samples came from the United States, Italy and Spain and covered acute and convalescent phases of COVID-19. The material from the prospective study consisted of cDNA or gDNA derived from T cells, B-cell-depleted T cells, or PBMCs. Subjects who had been exposed to COVID-19, were actively infected with it, or had recovered from it provided the deeply sampled blood TCRbeta repertoires that made up the dataset. The repertoires were released in a freely available public database intended as a resource for research on the immune response to SARS-CoV-2. The samples were drawn from the first 160 participants of the ongoing ImmuneRACE study and from 950 to 1,500 subjects provided by 6 global collaborators. Sample metadata almost always included a de-identified subject ID, COVID-19 status, age in years and sex. Where HLA class I and class II types were available, the types were taken from metadata supplied by the sample provider, not from assay-based typing.

Participants in the prospective study were aged roughly 18 to 100 years, lived in some 24 United States geographic areas, and enrolled through a virtual design. In the prospective study, cohorts were assigned on the basis of participant-reported clinical history obtained from a screening survey and a study questionnaire. For ImmuneRACE Cohort 3, a participant was defined as recovered based on two consecutive negative NP/OP PCR tests, clearance by a healthcare professional, or resolution of symptoms. In the prospective study, mobile phlebotomists collected whole blood, serum and a nasopharyngeal or oropharyngeal swab from each participant. Prospective study participants could optionally give additional blood draws and questionnaires over an approximately 2-month period. Prospective study blood samples were shipped either frozen or at room temperature before DNA extraction. Results and caveats for the whole study, not just this receptor: The quantity of clinical and demographic metadata differed by source and by participant and was supplied without curation.

TCRbeta CDR3 regions were amplified from genomic DNA by means of the immunoSEQ Assay, a bias-controlled multiplex PCR. Concerning the study's data processing: Nucleated cell counts per sample were estimated from amplification of reference gene primers within the assay. To quantify the absolute abundance of each unique TCRbeta CDR3 rearrangement, sequence reads were collapsed and filtered. For each sample, productive Simpson clonality was calculated as the square root of Simpson's diversity index over productive rearrangements. The immuneACCESS repertoire file appears here via TCRdb, limited to in-frame rearrangements. These files lack a portion of the clones; in checked studies, under half of the deficit traces to unresolved V genes, and the cause of the others is not known. V and J calls and clone size are as listed in that table; D and trimming were resolved from the DNA. The sample data list roughly 250,000 clones, and around 89% of these were observed just once. The ten largest clones take up roughly 8.6% of the sample.

Sequencing was carried out using PBMCs or T cells enriched from blood (not recorded which). The source of this sequence is a man aged 40-49 years who had recovered from COVID-19.

The DNA sequence reads TGTGCCAGCGGTGACGGGAGAACCGGAAACACCATATATTTT. It specifies CASGDGRTGNTIYF. In this chain, TRBV28 is recombined with TRBJ1-3; the D gene cannot be named for sure. The CDR3, from cysteine to phenylalanine, totals 14 residues. Only the CDR3 region is kept as DNA, spanning 42 bases read in frame from base 1. CDR1 and CDR2 (MDHEN, SYDVKM) derive from the germline V gene. Deletion took 8 bases off V and 4 bases off J, with a span of 15 bases between the germline ends.